These T cell receptor beta chains were read from a single sample in a study of a mutant IDH1 vaccine in newly diagnosed glioma. Assay used: immunoSEQ multiplex PCR; TCRdb lists only in-frame clones, some missing. The sample gives around 82,000 clones, over 75% of which show up once; 5.3% is in the top ten. The sample in question was PBMCs, obtained from a glioma patient treated with radiotherapy, temozolomide or both. The source of these receptors is a man in his forties or fifties with glioma. Some clones in this sample may be carry-over from other donors' samples. Each CDR3 is given with its conserved first and last residue. A D gene is named only where the DNA matches it firmly. A clone size is listed for some rows: how often the clone was seen (once, few, many), or a class if it is expanded.

v_call	clone_size	d_call	j_call	cdr3_nt	cdr3_aa
TRBV4-1	.	.	TRBJ1-1	TGCGCCAGCGGAAGGACGGCGAACACTGAAGCTTTCTTT	CASGRTANTEAFF
TRBV29-1	.	.	TRBJ1-2	TGCAGCGTCGAAGGCGAGGAAGGCTACACCTTC	CSVEGEEGYTF
TRBV2	once	.	TRBJ2-5	TGTGCCAGCAGTGATTTGGGCTGGACCCAAGAGACCCAGTACTTC	CASSDLGWTQETQYF
TRBV5-6	.	.	TRBJ2-2	TGTGCCAGTTTAGCCCTTGGAGGGGACACCGGGGAGCTGTTTTTT	CASLALGGDTGELFF
TRBV5-1	.	.	TRBJ1-2	TGCGCCAGCACCGTGACTGGGAACTATGGCTACACCTTC	CASTVTGNYGYTF
TRBV14	many	.	TRBJ1-4	TGTGCCAGCAGCCAAGATTCGTGGCAGGCTAATGAAAAACTGTTTTTT	CASSQDSWQANEKLFF
TRBV4-1	.	.	TRBJ2-2	TGCGCCAGCAGCCAAGTCCTAGCAAACACCGGGGAGCTGTTTTTT	CASSQVLANTGELFF
TRBV2	.	.	TRBJ1-1	TGTGCCAGCCGAGTAGGGGGTATCACTGAAGCTTTCTTT	CASRVGGITEAFF
TRBV7-9	.	TRBD1	TRBJ2-7	TGTGCCAGCAGCTGGGGACAGGGGGCCTACGAGCAGTACTTC	CASSWGQGAYEQYF
TRBV14	.	TRBD1	TRBJ1-2	TGTGCCAGCAGCCAACCGACGGGACAGGGGGCAATTGGCTACACCTTC	CASSQPTGQGAIGYTF
TRBV6-5	.	.	TRBJ1-1	TGTGCCAGCAGTTACACGCAGCATAATGAAGCTTTCTTT	CASSYTQHNEAFF
TRBV5-4	.	TRBD2	TRBJ2-1	TGTGCCAGCGGGGGGGGTCAAGGCTACAATGAGCAGTTCTTC	CASGGGQGYNEQFF
TRBV2	few	.	TRBJ1-1	TGTGCCAGCAGTGAAGCGAGGGCTGAAGCTTTCTTT	CASSEARAEAFF
TRBV29-1	.	.	TRBJ1-3	TGCAGCGTGGGAGGACAGCCTGGAAACACCATATATTTT	CSVGGQPGNTIYF
TRBV5-5	.	.	TRBJ1-2	TGTGCCAGCAGCTTGGCTGTCGGGGGGGGCTATGGCTACACCTTC	CASSLAVGGGYGYTF
TRBV30	.	.	TRBJ1-2	TGTGCCTACCCTCGCAGGGGCGGACTATCTAACTATGGCTACACCTTC	CAYPRRGGLSNYGYTF
TRBV5-4	.	.	TRBJ1-2	TGTGCCAGCAGCATGCCGGGACCGGGGCTAGGCTACACCTTC	CASSMPGPGLGYTF
TRBV5-1	.	.	TRBJ1-1	TGCGCCAGCAGCTTGGATGGGACGCCGAACACTGAAGCTTTCTTT	CASSLDGTPNTEAFF
TRBV18	.	.	TRBJ1-6	TGTGCCAGCTCATCACCTCCGGGACATAGACCCCTCCACTTT	CASSSPPGHRPLHF
TRBV7-2	.	.	TRBJ1-3	TGTGCCAGCGACGAGGGGGAAAGGAGAAACACCATATATTTT	CASDEGERRNTIYF
TRBV7-9	.	TRBD1	TRBJ2-3	TGTGCCAGCAGCTTACAGGGGGCGAAAGATACGCAGTATTTT	CASSLQGAKDTQYF
TRBV4-1	.	.	TRBJ1-2	TGCGCCAGCAGCTCTCACACGGACGGGGCTACTAACTATGGCTACACCTTC	CASSSHTDGATNYGYTF
TRBV7-6	few	.	TRBJ2-7	TGTGCCAGCAGCTCGAGGGGAGCCTCCTACGAGCAGTACTTC	CASSSRGASYEQYF
TRBV5-1	.	.	TRBJ1-4	TGCGCCAGCAGCTTCGGGACTAGTAATGAAAAACTGTTTTTT	CASSFGTSNEKLFF
TRBV30	.	.	TRBJ2-5	TGTGCCTGGAGTGGGCGGAGGTACCAAGAGACCCAGTACTTC	CAWSGRRYQETQYF
TRBV30	.	.	TRBJ2-3	TGTGCCTCCCCCGACCGGAGCACAGATACGCAGTATTTT	CASPDRSTDTQYF
TRBV11-2	.	.	TRBJ1-5	TGTGCCAGCAGCTTAGAGGGCGGTCAGCCCCAGCATTTT	CASSLEGGQPQHF
TRBV5-4	few	TRBD1	TRBJ1-2	TGTGCCAGCAGCCCCGACCGGACAGGGCACGGCTACACCTTC	CASSPDRTGHGYTF
TRBV30	once	TRBD1	TRBJ1-5	TGTGCCTGGAGTGTCGACAGGGGGTATCAGCCCCAGCATTTT	CAWSVDRGYQPQHF
TRBV18	.	TRBD1	TRBJ1-1	TGTGCCAGCTCTAAGATAGGAGGGACAGGGCGGGGGAGCACTGAAGCTTTCTTT	CASSKIGGTGRGSTEAFF
TRBV7-2	.	TRBD1	TRBJ1-1	TGTGCCAGCAGCCCTTGGGGACAGGGTGAAGCTTTCTTT	CASSPWGQGEAFF
TRBV30	.	.	TRBJ2-3	TGTGCCTGGATACCGGTTGGTGGGGGGAAGGCAGATACGCAGTATTTT	CAWIPVGGGKADTQYF
TRBV5-1	.	.	TRBJ1-4	TGCGCCAGCAGCTTACAGGCAACTAATGAAAAACTGTTTTTT	CASSLQATNEKLFF
TRBV2	.	.	TRBJ1-1	TGTGCCAGCAGTTCGGGGTACTCGGGAGCTTTCTTT	CASSSGYSGAFF
TRBV5-8	.	.	TRBJ1-2	TGTGCCAGCAGCCCTTATCACTTGCATGGCTACACCTTC	CASSPYHLHGYTF
TRBV7-8	.	TRBD2	TRBJ2-7	TGTGCCAGCAGCTTGCTAGCGGGGGGGCCCTCCTACGAGCAGTACTTC	CASSLLAGGPSYEQYF
TRBV7-6	.	.	TRBJ1-2	TGTGCCAGCAGCTATGGCCAGGGGAAAGCCTATGGCTACACCTTC	CASSYGQGKAYGYTF
TRBV2	.	TRBD2	TRBJ2-5	TGTGCCAGCAGTGGACTAGCGGGGGAGACCCAGTACTTC	CASSGLAGETQYF